A selection of T cell receptor beta chains follows, all from one sample in a study of blood T cell repertoires in COVID-19. The assay was immunoSEQ multiplex PCR, and TCRdb's table has in-frame clones only and misses some. This sample has under 130,000 clones; approximately 80% occur once, and the top ten carry 15% to 19%. The source material was peripheral blood. The receptors come from an elderly woman with acute or convalescent COVID-19. CDR3s include the opening cysteine and the closing phenylalanine or tryptophan. The D gene is left open where the match is weak. Only part of the rows carry a size: once, few, many, or a class if the clone is expanded.

clone size,D gene,V gene,J gene,CDR3 length,CDR3 protein,CDR3 DNA
-,TRBD1,TRBV3-1/TRBV3-2,TRBJ1-3,15,CASSPRTGAGNTIYF,TGTGCCAGCAGCCCACGGACAGGGGCTGGAAACACCATATATTTT
-,TRBD1,TRBV3-1/TRBV3-2,TRBJ2-7,13,CASSPSFEGAQYF,TGTGCCAGCAGCCCAAGCTTTGAGGGGGCGCAGTACTTC
-,TRBD1,TRBV6-5,TRBJ2-5,14,CASRAGTAQETQYF,TGTGCCAGCAGGGCCGGGACAGCTCAAGAGACCCAGTACTTC
many,TRBD2,TRBV5-1,TRBJ2-2,14,CASSSGLVAGELFF,TGCGCCAGCAGCTCCGGACTAGTTGCCGGGGAGCTGTTTTTT
-,TRBD2,TRBV25-1,TRBJ2-1,14,CASSDQWTRDEQFF,TGTGCCAGCAGTGATCAGTGGACTAGAGATGAGCAGTTCTTC
-,-,TRBV18,TRBJ2-1,17,CASSPITKRASYNEQFF,TGTGCCAGCTCACCCATTACCAAGAGGGCGAGCTACAATGAGCAGTTCTTC
-,-,TRBV19,TRBJ2-1,13,CASSITQGRKYFF,TGTGCCAGTAGTATTACTCAAGGGAGGAAGTACTTCTTC
-,-,TRBV7-2,TRBJ1-1,14,CASSPQGTSLGAFF,TGTGCCAGCAGCCCTCAGGGGACGTCCCTTGGAGCTTTCTTT
-,TRBD1,TRBV7-8,TRBJ1-4,14,CASSSGQGNEKLFF,TGTGCCAGCAGCTCGGGACAGGGAAACGAAAAACTGTTTTTT
-,TRBD1,TRBV2,TRBJ2-7,14,CASSVDRGQYEQYF,TGTGCCAGCAGCGTGGACAGGGGGCAGTACGAGCAGTACTTC
few,TRBD1,TRBV28,TRBJ2-5,16,CASSQPGQGDQETQYF,TGTGCCAGCAGTCAACCGGGACAGGGGGACCAAGAGACCCAGTACTTC
-,-,TRBV6-5,TRBJ2-6,15,CASTTGTSGANVLTF,TGTGCCAGCACTACAGGAACCTCTGGGGCCAACGTCCTGACTTTC
-,TRBD2,TRBV5-1,TRBJ2-3,16,CASSLAASGSLDTQYF,TGCGCCAGCAGCTTGGCGGCTAGCGGGAGCTTAGATACGCAGTATTTT
-,TRBD1,TRBV27,TRBJ2-3,15,CASSLWDRYTDTQYF,TGTGCCAGCAGTTTATGGGACAGGTACACAGATACGCAGTATTTT
few,-,TRBV4-2,TRBJ2-7,13,CASSHTSSYEQYF,TGTGCCAGCAGCCATACAAGCTCCTACGAGCAGTACTTC
few,TRBD2,TRBV3-1/TRBV3-2,TRBJ2-4,18,CASSQYSGGEFTKNIQYF,TGTGCCAGCAGCCAATATTCGGGGGGGGAATTTACCAAAAACATTCAGTACTTC
-,TRBD2,TRBV28,TRBJ2-2,14,CASRLAGATGELFF,TGTGCCAGCAGATTAGCGGGAGCCACCGGGGAGCTGTTTTTT
-,-,TRBV19,TRBJ1-5,13,CASSRGRGQPQHF,TGTGCCAGTAGTCGGGGGAGGGGTCAGCCCCAGCATTTT
-,-,TRBV5-8,TRBJ2-3,15,CASSLYRGFGDTQYF,TGTGCCAGCAGCTTGTATCGAGGCTTTGGAGATACGCAGTATTTT
-,TRBD1,TRBV5-6,TRBJ2-2,17,CASSFAGQGFNTGELFF,TGTGCCAGCAGCTTCGCGGGACAGGGGTTCAACACCGGGGAGCTGTTTTTT
-,-,TRBV4-3,TRBJ2-2,14,CASSLEFLTGELFF,TGCGCCAGCAGCCTGGAGTTTCTCACCGGGGAGCTGTTTTTT
few,-,TRBV29-1,TRBJ1-2,12,CSVSTGNYGYTF,TGCAGCGTTTCCACAGGGAACTATGGCTACACCTTC
once,TRBD2,TRBV5-1,TRBJ2-7,15,CASSVTSGVTYEQYF,TGCGCCAGCAGCGTGACTAGCGGGGTTACCTACGAGCAGTACTTC